This T cell receptor beta chain was identified in a study of T cell responses to AZD1222 COVID-19 vaccine. A remark on this clone: The antigen is not known.

Clones were read by immunoSEQ multiplex PCR, and TCRdb kept only the in-frame ones, dropping some. Here the sample spans 100,000 to 140,000 clones, 87% being singletons. Germline lookup yields CDR1 MNHEY and CDR2 SVGAGI. This CDR3 spans 13 amino acids. Trimming removed 3 bases from V and 8 bases from J; junction bases left unmatched: 3. Whole-study results and caveats: Targets within unmutated variant regions were reportedly found for nearly half of spike-specific TCRs. Once two AZD1222 doses were given, Spike-specific TCR breadth and depth went up. The donors showed a predominance of white British ancestry and of females, with possible underestimation of clonal diversity.

The source material was peripheral blood, sampled on day 0 of AZD1222 vaccination. The chain recombines TRBV6-5 with TRBJ2-1, with 8 bases fitting TRBD2. The TCR comes from an adult in good health. The DNA of the CDR3 is TGTGCCAGCAGTTATCCCGGGAGGGATGAGCAGTTCTTC. As protein: CASSYPGRDEQFF.